The 23 T cell receptor beta chains below all came from one sample that was sequenced in a study of STAT5B mutations in CD4+ large granular lymphocyte leukemia (dated 2022 in TCRdb). Libraries were built with the immunoSEQ multiplex PCR assay. Sourced from immuneACCESS, this table was stored by TCRdb with only in-frame sequences that have V and J called. A share of the clones is absent; for the studies checked, an unresolved V gene accounts for under half, and the remainder has no known explanation. The sample includes around 34,000 clones, with 75% to 85% observed a single time. Together, the top ten hold approximately 1.3% of the sample. Sample: CD4+ T cells from blood buffy coats. All receptors come from a human donor in good health.

This clone was seen a few times. The gene calls are TRBV15 and TRBJ1-1; 8 bases map to TRBD1. The CDR3 extends over 13 amino acids. V lost 3 bases and J lost 7; bases outside the gene matches: 4. The germline gives CDR1 LNHNV, CDR2 YYDKDF (reference sequence). This chain's CDR3 is CATSSGQGFEAFF. CDR3 sequence (DNA): TGTGCCACCAGCAGCGGACAGGGATTTGAAGCTTTCTTT.

The rearrangement links TRBV6-5 to TRBJ1-1; D is perhaps TRBD1 (6 bases). Trimming removed 6 bases at V and 5 bases at J, with 19 bases between. Germline-derived CDR1 and CDR2 are MNHEY and SVGAGI. The CDR3 is made up of 15 amino acids. CDR3 sequence reads: CASRPRGGGGTEAFF. For the CDR3, the DNA is TGTGCCAGCAGACCCCGGGGAGGGGGAGGGACTGAAGCTTTCTTT.

This clone was seen a handful of times. J is TRBJ1-1 and V is TRBV20-1, with unresolved D. CDR1 and CDR2 from the germline V gene are DFQATT and SNEGSKA (reference sequence). The CDR3 runs 11 residues. With 7 bases removed from V and 3 bases from J, the gap between germline ends came to 9 bases. The CDR3 DNA follows: TGCAGTGTTACGGCAGACACTGAAGCTTTCTTT. Translation: CSVTADTEAFF.

As regards this clone: One junction end disagrees with the germline gene, perhaps due to a read error. The genes are TRBV10-3 and TRBJ2-7; TRBD1 agrees at 8 bases. CDR1 is ENHRY and CDR2 is SYGVKD in the germline V gene. This CDR3 has 15 amino acids. The CDR3 loop is CASSYLDRGTYEQYF. In nucleotides, the CDR3 is TGTGCCAGCAGTTACCTCGACAGGGGAACCTACGAGCAGTACTTC.

The chain couples TRBV20-1 to TRBJ2-7; no clear D gene. The germline CDR1 and CDR2 sequences are DFQATT and SNEGSKA (reference sequence). The CDR3 has 11 residues. The germline V and J ends were trimmed by 3 bases and 7 bases, with 10 bases remaining between them. The CDR3 protein is CSARREEEQYF. In DNA, the CDR3 is TGCAGTGCTAGGAGAGAAGAAGAGCAGTACTTC.

Only a few counts were recorded for this clone. The V gene is TRBV7-2, the J gene TRBJ1-3; D possibly corresponds to TRBD1 (5 bases). The CDR3 has 13 residues. Germline V lookup: CDR1 SGHTA, CDR2 FQGNSA. V lost 8 bases and J 2 bases, leaving 10 bases between the germline ends. CDR3 bases: TGTGCCAGCGGCCAGGGCCCTGGAAACACCATATATTTT. Translating it yields CASGQGPGNTIYF.

The chain is built from TRBV28 and TRBJ2-3, with D perhaps TRBD1 or TRBD2 (5 bases each). The V gene lost 11 bases and the J gene lost 2 bases, with 11 bases spanning the gap. The V gene's germline CDR1 is MDHEN and CDR2 SYDVKM. The CDR3 length is 12 residues. CDR3 nucleotides: TGTGCCGGGGGAGAAACCACAGATACGCAGTATTTT. It translates to CAGGETTDTQYF.

This clone has more than one count but fewer than ten. The genes are TRBV5-1 and TRBJ2-5; 9 bases are a match to TRBD1. Germline-derived CDR1 and CDR2 are SGHRS and YFSETQ. The V gene end was trimmed by 2 bases and the J gene end by 1 base; junction bases not matched to a gene: 3. The length of the CDR3 is 15 residues. CDR3 in amino acids: CASSLGQGSQETQYF. The CDR3, as DNA: TGCGCCAGCAGCTTAGGACAGGGGTCCCAAGAGACCCAGTACTTC.

The gene calls are TRBV28 and TRBJ1-2, with D possibly TRBD1 on 6 matching bases. CDR3 length: 17 residues. CDR1 and CDR2 (germline): MDHEN, SYDVKM. Trimming removed 8 bases from V and 6 bases from J, with 28 bases in between. This CDR3 reads CASLTSLSNRDTHGYTF. DNA for the CDR3: TGTGCCAGCCTCACGAGCCTGAGCAACCGGGACACCCATGGCTACACCTTC.

The CDR3 protein is CASSSTDTQYF. The CDR3 region has the DNA TGTGCCAGCAGTTCAACAGATACGCAGTATTTT. This rearrangement joins TRBV6-6 to TRBJ2-3; no reliable D call. The length of the CDR3 is 11 residues. V lost 4 bases to trimming and J lost 3 bases, with 2 bases between them. Germline lookup yields CDR1 MNHNY and CDR2 SVGAGI (reference sequence).

The chain joins TRBV29-1 to TRBJ1-1; tentatively, D is TRBD1 (5 bases). The CDR3 has 14 amino acids. Germline V gene sequence: CDR1 SQVTM, CDR2 ANQGSEA. V shed 4 bases and J shed 1 base, with 13 bases lying between them. The CDR3 sequence is CSVGVGGWNTEAFF. Written as DNA, the CDR3 is TGCAGCGTTGGGGTGGGGGGTTGGAACACTGAAGCTTTCTTT.

The rearrangement joins TRBV7-9 to TRBJ2-1, with 8 bases fitting TRBD1. J lost 6 bases, V lost 6 bases, and 7 bases had no gene match. Germline V gene data show CDR1 as SEHNR and CDR2 as FQNEAQ (reference sequence). There are 14 residues in the CDR3. The CDR3 loop is CASRPGQGRNEQFF. DNA of the CDR3: TGTGCCAGCAGACCCGGACAGGGCCGCAATGAGCAGTTCTTC.

The chain employs TRBV5-1 and TRBJ2-3; D possibly corresponds to TRBD2 (6 bases). Germline lookup yields CDR1 SGHRS and CDR2 YFSETQ. There are 13 residues in the CDR3. Trimming took off 4 bases at V and 8 bases at J, with 14 bases between the two ends. Here the CDR3 reads CASSPPGGSTQYF. DNA for the CDR3: TGCGCCAGCAGCCCCCCTGGAGGGTCTACGCAGTATTTT.

The chain links TRBV13 to TRBJ2-2, with D possibly being TRBD1 or TRBD2 (6 bases each). Germline CDR1 reads PRHDT; CDR2 reads FYEKMQ (reference sequence). Trimming stripped 7 bases from V and 4 bases from J, with 16 bases between. The length of the CDR3 is 15 residues. The CDR3 coding sequence is TGTGCCAGCACCCAAGGGGGGAGACTCACCGGGGAGCTGTTTTTT. Translation: CASTQGGRLTGELFF.

The gene calls are TRBV7-8 and TRBJ2-7; 14 bases line up with TRBD2. The CDR3 length is 18 residues. V shed 5 bases, J shed 0 bases, and the junction held 9 bases outside the gene matches. Germline CDR1 SGHVS, CDR2 FQNEAQ. The CDR3 nucleotides read TGTGCCAGCAGCCGTCGACTAGCGGGGGGGCCCTCCTCCTACGAGCAGTACTTC. Encoded protein: CASSRRLAGGPSSYEQYF.

The V gene is TRBV5-1, the J gene TRBJ1-1; unclear D gene. V lost 0 bases to trimming and J lost 1 base, with 4 bases between them. There are 13 residues in the CDR3. CDR1 SGHRS and CDR2 YFSETQ come from the germline V gene. CDR3 bases: TGCGCCAGCAGCTTGGGAGGGAACACTGAAGCTTTCTTT. Translating gives CASSLGGNTEAFF.

The chain uses TRBV5-6 and TRBJ2-2, with 7 bases lining up with TRBD2. The length of the CDR3 is 16 residues. The V gene's germline CDR1 is SGHDT and CDR2 YYEEEE. After removal of 4 bases from V and 4 bases from J, the junction contained 10 bases not matched to a gene. CDR3 sequence: CASSEGRGWSTGELFF. CDR3 bases: TGTGCCAGCAGCGAAGGGAGGGGATGGAGCACCGGGGAGCTGTTTTTT.

This chain uses TRBV7-9 with TRBJ2-1; weak D call: TRBD2 (5 bases). V lost 2 bases to trimming and J lost 0 bases, with 11 bases between them. Germline values: CDR1 SEHNR, CDR2 FQNEAQ (reference sequence). This CDR3 is 16 amino acids long. CDR3 region: CASSLKDYYSYNEQFF. CDR3 sequence (DNA): TGTGCCAGCAGCTTAAAAGACTACTACTCCTACAATGAGCAGTTCTTC. The complete variable domain, with remaining parts taken from reference TRBV7-9 and TRBJ2-1, reads DTGVSQNPRHKITKRGQNVTFRCDPISEHNRLYWYRQTLGQGPEFLTYFQNEAQLEKSRLLSDRFSAERPKGSFSTLEIQRTEQGDSAMYLCASSLKDYYSYNEQFFGPGTRLTVL.

The gene calls are TRBV5-1 and TRBJ2-5; D gene unclear. There are 11 residues in the CDR3. The V and J ends lost 3 bases and 3 bases respectively, with 3 bases between them. Germline assignment: CDR1 SGHRS and CDR2 YFSETQ. CDR3 sequence reads: CASSYKETQYF. The DNA of the CDR3 is TGCGCCAGCAGCTATAAAGAGACCCAGTACTTC.

The chain has TRBV5-1 and TRBJ2-1; 7 bases fit TRBD2. Trimming at V came to 4 bases and at J to 8 bases, leaving 12 bases not matched to a gene. Germline V gene lookup returns CDR1 SGHRS and CDR2 YFSETQ. This CDR3 spans 15 amino acids. CDR3 region: CASSLGPSGTDEQFF. The CDR3 DNA sequence: TGCGCCAGCAGCCTTGGGCCTAGCGGCACGGATGAGCAGTTCTTC.

The chain has TRBV30 and TRBJ2-3; TRBD2 is a possible D gene (5 bases). Trimming stripped 3 bases from V and 4 bases from J, with 5 bases between. Germline V gives CDR1 GTSNPN, CDR2 SVGIG (reference sequence). This CDR3 contains 11 residues. CDR3 DNA sequence: TGTGCCTGGAGCGGGGCAGATACGCAGTATTTT. Amino acid sequence: CAWSGADTQYF.

The genes are TRBV5-1 and TRBJ1-6; D is possibly TRBD1 (6 bases). The V end lost 1 base, the J end lost 6 bases, and 11 bases lay between the germline ends. The CDR3 loop spans 15 amino acids. The V gene's germline CDR1 is SGHRS and CDR2 YFSETQ. Here the CDR3 DNA reads TGCGCCAGCAGCTTGACAGGGAAACCTAATTCACCCCTCCACTTT. Protein product: CASSLTGKPNSPLHF.

The chain uses TRBV2 and TRBJ1-1, with D possibly TRBD1 on 5 matching bases. The CDR3 is made up of 16 amino acids. Between the trimmed V and J ends, which lost 5 bases and 1 base, there was a span of 17 bases. The germline V gene encodes CDR1 SNHLY and CDR2 FYNNEI. The CDR3 bases are TGTGCCAGCAGTCTCCGGACAAGCTTGGGGAACACTGAAGCTTTCTTT. Its translation: CASSLRTSLGNTEAFF.